These 23 T cell receptor beta chains share one sample of origin, sequenced in a study of identical twins. TCRdb re-called the 5' RACE reads with MiXCR, one entry per CDR3 protein. The table lists just under 650,000 distinct CDR3 sequences, around 7.4% of them singletons, with approximately 1.5% in the top ten. These sequences were also reported in another study, on yellow fever vaccine responses in identical twins.

The sequenced sample consisted of PBMCs. Receptor source: a woman aged 18-30 years in good health.

The CDR3 region has the DNA TGCAGTGCTAGAGGAGTAGCGGGGGGAAACACCGGGGAGCTGTTTTTT. This translates into CSARGVAGGNTGELFF. The V gene is TRBV20-1, the J gene TRBJ2-2; 10 nucleotides align to TRBD2. The V gene's germline CDR1 is DFQATT and CDR2 SNEGSKA (reference sequence). This CDR3 comprises 16 residues. The V gene end was trimmed by 1 base and the J gene end by 2 bases; junction bases not matched to a gene: 4.

Many counts were recorded for this clonotype. The chain's CDR3 is CSVEGASGRGQETQYF. The CDR3 DNA sequence: TGCAGCGTTGAAGGCGCGAGCGGGAGGGGCCAAGAGACCCAGTACTTC. V is TRBV29-1 and J is TRBJ2-5; 10 nucleotides line up with TRBD2. V was pared by 1 base and J by 1 base, with 6 bases of the junction left unmatched. The germline V gene encodes CDR1 SQVTM and CDR2 ANQGSEA. There are 16 residues in the CDR3. Based on the CDR3 plus reference TRBV29-1 and TRBJ2-5, the full variable domain is SAVISQKPSRDICQRGTSLTIQCQVDSQVTMMFWYRQQPGQSLTLIATANQGSEATYESGFVIDKFPISRPNLTFSTLTVSNMSPEDSSIYLCSVEGASGRGQETQYFGPGTRLLVL.

The genes are TRBV7-8 and TRBJ2-5; 8 positions match TRBD2. The germline V gene has CDR1 SGHVS and CDR2 FQNEAQ. The length of the CDR3 is 17 residues. J lost 2 bases, V lost 5 bases, and 13 bases had no gene match. The CDR3, as DNA: TGTGCCAGCAGCCCTACTCGATTAGCGGGGCCTCAAGAGACCCAGTACTTC. It translates to CASSPTRLAGPQETQYF.

This clonotype showed up just a few times. V gene TRBV4-1 combines with J gene TRBJ1-2, with TRBD1 matching 9 bases. Trimming at V came to 0 bases and at J to 2 bases, leaving 1 base not matched to a gene. The CDR3 is 15 amino acids. Germline lookup yields CDR1 MGHRA and CDR2 YSYEKL. The CDR3 spells CASSQEQGANYGYTF. The CDR3 DNA sequence: TGCGCCAGCAGCCAAGAACAGGGGGCGAACTATGGCTACACCTTC.

This clonotype was counted between two and nine times. The rearrangement links TRBV20-1 to TRBJ2-3; D is perhaps TRBD1 (7 bases). Trimming took 1 base from V and 3 from J, leaving 17 bases between them. CDR3 length equals 16 residues. Germline CDR1 DFQATT, CDR2 SNEGSKA (reference sequence). CDR3 protein: CSARAPGQGGTDTQYF. CDR3 sequence (DNA): TGCAGTGCTAGAGCCCCGGGCCAGGGGGGAACAGATACGCAGTATTTT.

This clonotype was observed many times. The rearrangement links TRBV7-9 to TRBJ2-5; D perhaps matches TRBD2 (5 bases). Trimming removed 3 bases from V and 1 base from J, with 6 bases in between. CDR3 length: 13 residues. Germline assignment: CDR1 SEHNR and CDR2 FQNEAQ (reference sequence). The CDR3 loop reads CASSFGVQETQYF. CDR3 DNA sequence: TGTGCCAGCAGCTTCGGGGTCCAAGAGACCCAGTACTTC.

This clonotype has more than one count but fewer than ten. The rearrangement links TRBV5-1 to TRBJ2-1; TRBD1 is a possible D gene (5 bases). V dropped 8 bases and J dropped 9 bases, with 12 bases sitting between them. CDR1 is SGHRS, CDR2 YFSETQ, per germline. This CDR3 comprises 11 residues. The chain's CDR3 is CARTEGVEQFF. The CDR3 DNA sequence: TGCGCCAGGACCGAAGGGGTTGAGCAGTTCTTC.

This chain links TRBV10-2 with TRBJ1-3; D is undetermined. The CDR3 extends over 14 amino acids. Deletions cut 2 bases from V and 0 bases from J, with 5 bases between. Germline V gives CDR1 WSHSY, CDR2 SAAADI. The CDR3 sequence is CASSERSSGNTIYF. The CDR3 nucleotides are TGCGCCAGCAGTGAGCGAAGCTCTGGAAACACCATATATTTT.

This clonotype was detected ten times or more. CDR3 protein: CASSLERGGIGGELFF. CDR3 bases: TGTGCCAGCAGCTTGGAGAGGGGGGGGATTGGCGGGGAGCTGTTTTTT. The chain employs TRBV5-5 and TRBJ2-2; tentatively, D is TRBD2 (7 bases). CDR3 length equals 16 residues. The germline gives CDR1 SGHKS, CDR2 YYEKEE (reference sequence). Trimming shortened V by 0 bases and J by 7 bases, and 16 bases separated the two germline ends.

About this clonotype itself: This may stem from a read error, because a much larger clone lies one nucleotide away. The rearrangement joins TRBV12-3 or TRBV12-4 to TRBJ2-3; possibly TRBD2 for D (6 bases). The germline V and J ends were trimmed by 5 bases and 1 base, with 19 bases remaining between them. The CDR3 loop spans 17 amino acids. The CDR3 loop is CASSLSPRGNRTDTQYF. The CDR3 coding sequence is TGTGCCAGCAGTCTCAGCCCACGGGGGAACCGCACAGATACGCAGTATTTT.

This clonotype was picked up a small number of times. The rearrangement links TRBV29-1 to TRBJ1-2; no clear D gene. Germline V gene lookup returns CDR1 SQVTM and CDR2 ANQGSEA. The CDR3 has 11 residues. Trimming took 3 bases from V and 8 from J, leaving 10 bases between them. CDR3 sequence (DNA): TGCAGCGTTGAGCAAGCCCGAGGCTACACCTTC. It specifies CSVEQARGYTF. Full variable domain (remainder filled in from reference TRBV29-1 and TRBJ1-2): SAVISQKPSRDICQRGTSLTIQCQVDSQVTMMFWYRQQPGQSLTLIATANQGSEATYESGFVIDKFPISRPNLTFSTLTVSNMSPEDSSIYLCSVEQARGYTFGSGTRLTVV.

This clonotype was counted many times. The rearrangement joins TRBV7-9 to TRBJ2-1, with 9 bases identical to TRBD1. The J segment lost 4 bases and the V segment lost 6 bases, leaving 10 bases of the junction unmatched. The CDR3 loop spans 16 amino acids. Germline-derived CDR1 and CDR2 are SEHNR and FQNEAQ (reference sequence). The CDR3 DNA reads as TGTGCCAGCAGGGATCCCGGGACAGGGTGGTACAATGAGCAGTTCTTC. Translating gives CASRDPGTGWYNEQFF.

This clonotype appeared many times. CDR3 sequence (DNA): TGTGCCAGCAGCCAGAGGACAGGGGAAAATGAAAAACTGTTTTTT. The encoded protein is CASSQRTGENEKLFF. This rearrangement joins TRBV3-1 to TRBJ1-4, with 9 nucleotides matching TRBD1. Trimming at V came to 3 bases and at J to 5 bases, leaving 4 bases not matched to a gene. CDR3 size: 15 residues. The germline CDR1 and CDR2 sequences are LGHDT and YNNKEL (reference sequence).

This clonotype was counted between two and nine times. The rearrangement links TRBV13 to TRBJ2-5, with 7 nucleotides matching TRBD2. This CDR3 is 16 amino acids long. CDR1 is PRHDT and CDR2 is FYEKMQ in the germline V gene (reference sequence). V shed 1 base, J shed 9 bases, and the junction held 14 bases outside the gene matches. The CDR3 region is CASSLEPASSGKAQYF. For the CDR3, the DNA is TGTGCCAGCAGCTTAGAACCGGCGTCGAGCGGGAAGGCCCAGTACTTC.

The J gene is TRBJ2-2, the V gene TRBV5-1; D gene unclear. The CDR3 consists of 13 residues. Germline V gives CDR1 SGHRS, CDR2 YFSETQ. V lost 1 base and J 7 bases, leaving 8 bases between the germline ends. The CDR3 here is CASSLLCCGELFF. The CDR3 region has the DNA TGCGCCAGCAGCTTGCTGTGCTGCGGGGAGCTGTTTTTT.

The chain carries TRBV5-1 and TRBJ2-7, with D unresolved. The V gene lost 0 bases and the J gene lost 3 bases, with 10 bases spanning the gap. The CDR3 length is 14 residues. Germline CDR1 is SGHRS and CDR2 is YFSETQ. Here the CDR3 reads CASSLELINYEQYF. The CDR3 DNA follows: TGCGCCAGCAGCTTGGAACTAATCAACTACGAGCAGTACTTC.

This clonotype occurred a few times. This rearrangement joins TRBV7-6 to TRBJ2-7, with 7 bases identical to TRBD2. J gave up 0 bases and V 1 base, and 12 bases lay outside the gene matches. Germline V gene lookup returns CDR1 SGHVS and CDR2 FNYEAQ. CDR3 length: 18 residues. The CDR3 sequence: CASSLVGSGFGSSYEQYV. DNA of the CDR3: TGTGCCAGCAGCTTAGTTGGTAGCGGGTTCGGGAGCTCCTACGAGCAGTACGTC.

The J gene is TRBJ2-1, the V gene TRBV28; D unresolved. This CDR3 contains 14 residues. Germline CDR1 MDHEN, CDR2 SYDVKM. The ends were cut back, 8 bases at V and 0 bases at J, with 11 bases in the middle. In DNA, the CDR3 is TGTGCCAGCGGGTTGTTGCCCTCCTACAATGAGCAGTTCTTC. Translating it yields CASGLLPSYNEQFF.

In its sample, this clonotype was seen a few times. The rearrangement uses TRBV20-1 and TRBJ2-1; D unclear. V gave up 6 bases and J gave up 7 bases, with 16 bases separating them. The germline V gene encodes CDR1 DFQATT and CDR2 SNEGSKA (reference sequence). CDR3 size: 13 residues. The DNA of the CDR3 is TGCAGTGCAAGGGTATCGGGCGAAAATGAGCAGTTCTTC. Translated, it gives CSARVSGENEQFF.

This clonotype was observed a few times. V gene TRBV12-3 or TRBV12-4 combines with J gene TRBJ1-3, with D maybe TRBD1 (5 bases). The CDR3 spans 13 residues. V gave up 5 bases and J gave up 5 bases, with 10 bases separating them. The CDR3 is CASSTQGRNTIYF. The DNA for the CDR3 is TGTGCCAGCAGTACCCAGGGACGAAACACCATATATTTT.

The table lists this clonotype with many counts. The chain couples TRBV11-3 to TRBJ1-2; TRBD1 matches 8 bases. Germline assignment: CDR1 SGHNT and CDR2 YENEEA. CDR3 length: 14 residues. J gave up 3 bases and V 4 bases, and 4 bases lay outside the gene matches. DNA of the CDR3: TGTGCCAGCAGCTCGTCACAGGGGGACTATGGCTACACCTTC. Amino acids: CASSSSQGDYGYTF.

This clonotype was counted many times. DNA of the CDR3: TGTGCCACCAGCTTTCGGCGCCTTACTAATGAAAAACTGTTTTTT. Its translation is CATSFRRLTNEKLFF. The chain employs TRBV15 and TRBJ1-4; D remains ambiguous. The germline V gene has CDR1 LNHNV and CDR2 YYDKDF (reference sequence). CDR3 size: 15 residues. Trimming cost V 5 bases and J 2 bases, with 12 bases left between them.

V usage is TRBV12-3 or TRBV12-4 and J usage is TRBJ2-2; 9 bases agree with TRBD2. V was pared by 7 bases and J by 4 bases, with 10 bases of the junction left unmatched. The CDR3 length is 16 residues. The CDR3 bases are TGTGCCAGCACCCACCGCGGGAGGGCCCGCACCGGGGAGCTGTTTTTT. Translated, it gives CASTHRGRARTGELFF.